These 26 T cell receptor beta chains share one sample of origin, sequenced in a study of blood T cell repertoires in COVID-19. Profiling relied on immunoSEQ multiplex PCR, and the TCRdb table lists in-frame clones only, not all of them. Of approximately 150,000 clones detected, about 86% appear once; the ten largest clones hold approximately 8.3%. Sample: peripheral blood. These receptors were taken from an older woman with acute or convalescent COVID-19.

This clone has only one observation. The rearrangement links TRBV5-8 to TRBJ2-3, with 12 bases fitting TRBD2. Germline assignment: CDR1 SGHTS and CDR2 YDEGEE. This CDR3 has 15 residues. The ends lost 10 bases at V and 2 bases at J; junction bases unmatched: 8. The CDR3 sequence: CARSLAGGTTDTQYF. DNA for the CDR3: TGTGCCCGATCACTAGCGGGGGGCACCACAGATACGCAGTATTTT.

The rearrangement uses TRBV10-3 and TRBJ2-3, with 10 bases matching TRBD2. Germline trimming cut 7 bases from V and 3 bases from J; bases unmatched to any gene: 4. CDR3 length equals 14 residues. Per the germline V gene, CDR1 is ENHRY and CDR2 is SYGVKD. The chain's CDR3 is CAIKASGGTDTQYF. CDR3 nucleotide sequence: TGTGCCATCAAAGCTAGCGGGGGAACAGATACGCAGTATTTT.

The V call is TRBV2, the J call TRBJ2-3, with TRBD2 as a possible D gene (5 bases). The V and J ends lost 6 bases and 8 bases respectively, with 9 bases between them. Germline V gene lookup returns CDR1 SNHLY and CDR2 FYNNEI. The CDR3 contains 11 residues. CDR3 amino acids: CASREEATQYF. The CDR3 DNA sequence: TGTGCCAGCAGGGAGGAGGCTACGCAGTATTTT. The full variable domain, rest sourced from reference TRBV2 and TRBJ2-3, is EPEVTQTPSHQVTQMGQEVILRCVPISNHLYFYWYRQILGQKVEFLVSFYNNEISEKSEIFDDQFSVERPDGSNFTLKIRSTKLEDSAMYFCASREEATQYFGPGTRLTVL.

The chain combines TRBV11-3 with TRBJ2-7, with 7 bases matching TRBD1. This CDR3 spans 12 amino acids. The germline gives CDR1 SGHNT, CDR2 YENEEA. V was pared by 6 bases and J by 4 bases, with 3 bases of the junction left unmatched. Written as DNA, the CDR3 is TGTGCCAGCAGGACAGGGCCATACGAGCAGTACTTC. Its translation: CASRTGPYEQYF.

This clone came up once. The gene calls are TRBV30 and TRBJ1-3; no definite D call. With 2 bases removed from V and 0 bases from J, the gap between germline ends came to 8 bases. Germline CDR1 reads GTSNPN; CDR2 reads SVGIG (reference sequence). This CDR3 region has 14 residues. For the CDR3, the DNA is TGTGCCTGGAGTAAGACAAGCTCTGGAAACACCATATATTTT. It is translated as CAWSKTSSGNTIYF.

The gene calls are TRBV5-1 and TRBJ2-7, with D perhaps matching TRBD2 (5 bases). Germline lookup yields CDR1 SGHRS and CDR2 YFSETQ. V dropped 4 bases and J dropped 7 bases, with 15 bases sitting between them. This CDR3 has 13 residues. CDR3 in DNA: TGCGCCAGCAGCGTGGCCCCTACGGGGGAGCAGTACTTC. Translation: CASSVAPTGEQYF.

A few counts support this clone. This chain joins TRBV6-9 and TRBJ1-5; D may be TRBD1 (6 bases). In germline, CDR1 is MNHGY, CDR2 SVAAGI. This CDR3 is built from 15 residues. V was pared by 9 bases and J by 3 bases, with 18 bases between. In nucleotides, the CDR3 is TGTGCCAGACTGAATTACAGGGATCCCAATCAGCCCCAGCATTTT. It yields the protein CARLNYRDPNQPQHF.

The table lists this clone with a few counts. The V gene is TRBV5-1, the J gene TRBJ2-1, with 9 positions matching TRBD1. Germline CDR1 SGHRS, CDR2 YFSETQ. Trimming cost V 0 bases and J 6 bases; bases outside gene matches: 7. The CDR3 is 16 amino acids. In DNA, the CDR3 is TGCGCCAGCAGCTTGGCCGGGTGGACAGGGGCCAATGAGCAGTTCTTC. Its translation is CASSLAGWTGANEQFF.

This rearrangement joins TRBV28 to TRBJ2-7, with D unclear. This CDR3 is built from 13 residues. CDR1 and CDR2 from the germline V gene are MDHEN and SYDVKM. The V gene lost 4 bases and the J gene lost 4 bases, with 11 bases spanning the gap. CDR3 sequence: CASSSPGLYEQYF. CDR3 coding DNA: TGTGCCAGCAGTTCACCAGGATTATACGAGCAGTACTTC.

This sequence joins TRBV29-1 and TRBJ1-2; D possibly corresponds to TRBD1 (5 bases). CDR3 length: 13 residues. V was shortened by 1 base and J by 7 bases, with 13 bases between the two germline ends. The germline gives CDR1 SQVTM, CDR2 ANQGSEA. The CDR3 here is CSVEGARAGGYTF. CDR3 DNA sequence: TGCAGCGTTGAAGGAGCCAGGGCAGGTGGCTACACCTTC.

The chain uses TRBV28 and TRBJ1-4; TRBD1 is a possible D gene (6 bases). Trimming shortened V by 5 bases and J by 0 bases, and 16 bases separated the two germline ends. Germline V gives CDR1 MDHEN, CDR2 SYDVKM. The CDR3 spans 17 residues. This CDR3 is CASSPTKGDPTNEKLFF. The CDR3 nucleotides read TGTGCCAGCAGTCCAACCAAGGGGGATCCAACTAATGAAAAACTGTTTTTT.

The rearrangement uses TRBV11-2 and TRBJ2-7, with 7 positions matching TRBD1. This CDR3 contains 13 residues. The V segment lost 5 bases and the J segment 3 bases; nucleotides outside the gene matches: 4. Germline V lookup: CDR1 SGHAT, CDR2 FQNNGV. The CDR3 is CASSRDSLYEQYF. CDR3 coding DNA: TGTGCCAGCAGCCGGGACAGCCTCTACGAGCAGTACTTC.

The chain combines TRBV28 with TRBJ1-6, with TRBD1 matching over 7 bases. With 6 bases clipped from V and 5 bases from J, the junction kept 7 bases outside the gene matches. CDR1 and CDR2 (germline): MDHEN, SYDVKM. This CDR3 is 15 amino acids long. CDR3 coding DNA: TGTGCCAGCAGCCGGCCAGGGGGAAATAATTCACCCCTCCACTTT. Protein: CASSRPGGNNSPLHF.

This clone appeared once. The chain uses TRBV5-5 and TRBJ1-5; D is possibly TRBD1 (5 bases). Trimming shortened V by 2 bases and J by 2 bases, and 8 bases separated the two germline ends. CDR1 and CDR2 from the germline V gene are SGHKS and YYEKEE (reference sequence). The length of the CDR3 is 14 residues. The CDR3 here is CASSFQQGNQPQHF. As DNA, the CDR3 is TGTGCCAGCAGCTTCCAACAGGGCAATCAGCCCCAGCATTTT.

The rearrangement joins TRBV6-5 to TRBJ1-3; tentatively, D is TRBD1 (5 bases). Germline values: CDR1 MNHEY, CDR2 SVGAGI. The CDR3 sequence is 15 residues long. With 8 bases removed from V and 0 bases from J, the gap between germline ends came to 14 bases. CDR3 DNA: TGTGCCAGCCTGGACAACCTCCGCTCTGGAAACACCATATATTTT. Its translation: CASLDNLRSGNTIYF.

CDR3 sequence: CASSLPGDEAFF. The CDR3, as DNA: TGCGCCAGCAGCCTACCGGGGGACGAAGCTTTCTTT. The chain uses TRBV5-1 and TRBJ1-1, with D possibly TRBD1 on 5 matching bases. The V and J ends lost 4 bases and 8 bases respectively, with 12 bases between them. The germline V gene has CDR1 SGHRS and CDR2 YFSETQ. The CDR3 extends over 12 amino acids. Based on the CDR3 plus reference TRBV5-1 and TRBJ1-1, the full variable domain is KAGVTQTPRYLIKTRGQQVTLSCSPISGHRSVSWYQQTPGQGLQFLFEYFSETQRNKGNFPGRFSGRQFSNSRSEMNVSTLELGDSALYLCASSLPGDEAFFGQGTRLTVV.

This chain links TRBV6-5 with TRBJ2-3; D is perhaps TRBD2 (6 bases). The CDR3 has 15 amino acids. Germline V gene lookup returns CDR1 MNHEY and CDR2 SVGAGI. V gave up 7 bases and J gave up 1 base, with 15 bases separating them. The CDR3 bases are TGTGCCAGCACCCCTAGTGCTAGCGGCACAGATACGCAGTATTTT. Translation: CASTPSASGTDTQYF.

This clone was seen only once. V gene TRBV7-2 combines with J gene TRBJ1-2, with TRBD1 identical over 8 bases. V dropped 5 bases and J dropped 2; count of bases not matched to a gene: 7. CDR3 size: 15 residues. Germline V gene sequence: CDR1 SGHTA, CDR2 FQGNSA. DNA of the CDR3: TGTGCCAGCAGCCGGGACAGGACCCCCAACTATGGCTACACCTTC. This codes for CASSRDRTPNYGYTF.

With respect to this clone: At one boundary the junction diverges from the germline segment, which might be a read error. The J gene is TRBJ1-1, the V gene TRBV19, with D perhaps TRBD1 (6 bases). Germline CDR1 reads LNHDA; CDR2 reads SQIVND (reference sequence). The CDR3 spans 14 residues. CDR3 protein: CASSMSGANTEAFF. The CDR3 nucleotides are TGTGCCAGCAGTATGTCAGGGGCGAACACTGAAGCTTTCTTT.

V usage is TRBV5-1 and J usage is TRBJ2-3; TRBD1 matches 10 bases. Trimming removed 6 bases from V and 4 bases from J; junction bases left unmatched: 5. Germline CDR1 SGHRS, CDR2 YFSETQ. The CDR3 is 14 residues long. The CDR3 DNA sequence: TGCGCCAGCATAGGTGGACAGGGGGCAGATACGCAGTATTTT. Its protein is CASIGGQGADTQYF.

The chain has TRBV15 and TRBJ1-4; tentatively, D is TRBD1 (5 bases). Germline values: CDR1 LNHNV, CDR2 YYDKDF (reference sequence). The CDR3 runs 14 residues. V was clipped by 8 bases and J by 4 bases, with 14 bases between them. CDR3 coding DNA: TGTGCCACCTCGAGGGGAGGGAATAATGAAAAACTGTTTTTT. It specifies CATSRGGNNEKLFF. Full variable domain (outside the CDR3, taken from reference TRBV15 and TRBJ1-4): DAMVIQNPRYQVTQFGKPVTLSCSQTLNHNVMYWYQQKSSQAPKLLFHYYDKDFNNEADTPDNFQSRRPNTSFCFLDIRSPGLGDTAMYLCATSRGGNNEKLFFGSGTQLSVL.

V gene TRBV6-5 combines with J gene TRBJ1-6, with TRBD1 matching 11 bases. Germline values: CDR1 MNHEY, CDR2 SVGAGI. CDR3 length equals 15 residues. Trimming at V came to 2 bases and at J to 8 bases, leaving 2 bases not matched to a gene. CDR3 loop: CASSYGTGGDSPLHF. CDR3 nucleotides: TGTGCCAGCAGTTACGGGACAGGGGGGGATTCACCCCTCCACTTT.

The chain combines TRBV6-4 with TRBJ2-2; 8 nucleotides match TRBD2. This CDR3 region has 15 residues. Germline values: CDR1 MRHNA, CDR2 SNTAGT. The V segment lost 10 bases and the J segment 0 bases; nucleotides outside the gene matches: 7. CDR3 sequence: CANFRGGPNTGELFF. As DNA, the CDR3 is TGTGCCAATTTTCGCGGGGGGCCGAACACCGGGGAGCTGTTTTTT.

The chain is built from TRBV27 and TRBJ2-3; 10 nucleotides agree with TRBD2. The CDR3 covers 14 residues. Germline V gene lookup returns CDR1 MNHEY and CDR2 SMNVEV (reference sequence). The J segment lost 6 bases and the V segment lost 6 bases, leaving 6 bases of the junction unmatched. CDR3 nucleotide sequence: TGTGCCAGCAGCCGATTACTAGCGGGGGATACGCAGTATTTT. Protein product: CASSRLLAGDTQYF.

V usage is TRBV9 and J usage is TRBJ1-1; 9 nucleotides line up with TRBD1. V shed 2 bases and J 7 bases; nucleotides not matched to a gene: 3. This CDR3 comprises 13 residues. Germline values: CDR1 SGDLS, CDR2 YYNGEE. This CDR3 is CASSVPGQGEAFF. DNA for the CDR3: TGTGCCAGCAGCGTCCCGGGACAGGGTGAAGCTTTCTTT. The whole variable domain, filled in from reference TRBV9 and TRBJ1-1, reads DSGVTQTPKHLITATGQRVTLRCSPRSGDLSVYWYQQSLDQGLQFLIQYYNGEERAKGNILERFSAQQFPDLHSELNLSSLELGDSALYFCASSVPGQGEAFFGQGTRLTVV.

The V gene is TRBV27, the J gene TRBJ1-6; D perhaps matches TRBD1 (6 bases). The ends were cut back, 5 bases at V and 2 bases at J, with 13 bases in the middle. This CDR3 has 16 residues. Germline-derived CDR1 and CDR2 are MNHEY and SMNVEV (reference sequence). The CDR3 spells CASSPYRETYNSPLHF. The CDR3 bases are TGTGCCAGCAGTCCCTACAGGGAAACCTATAATTCACCCCTCCACTTT.